The source of this TCR beta chain is a study of T cells after somatic rescue of genetic block. CDR1 and CDR2 (germline): SGHTA, FQGNSA. V lost 4 bases and J 2 bases, leaving 12 bases between the germline ends. The CDR3 runs 14 residues. Sequencing was performed with immunoSEQ multiplex PCR; in TCRdb, only in-frame clones are kept and a portion is missing. The sample lists 68,000 or so clones; around 90% were seen once. This clonotype was obtained from a man aged 35-49 years. The material sequenced was peripheral blood mononuclear cells (PBMCs). The rearrangement joins TRBV7-2 to TRBJ2-7, with TRBD1 as a possible D gene (6 bases). The chain's CDR3 is CASSYQGPTYEQYF. CDR3 DNA sequence: TGTGCCAGCAGCTACCAGGGGCCCACCTACGAGCAGTACTTC.